This entry describes one T cell receptor beta chain. Its antigen is unidentified. The data stem from a study of CD8+ T cells in alopecia areata. Across the study: Severity was scored as percentage of affected scalp area in treated patients.

Regarding treatment: oral pan-JAK inhibitor, 5-10 mg twice daily. Extracted RNA was reverse transcribed, and the resulting cDNA served as sequencing template. The data were produced by immunoSEQ multiplex PCR, yet TCRdb's version contains in-frame clones alone and is incomplete. Here the sample spans 42,000 or so clones, roughly 90% being singletons. Deletions cut 4 bases from V and 0 bases from J, with 10 bases between. The germline V gene has CDR1 MGHRA and CDR2 YSYEKL. The CDR3 contains 15 residues. Findings and caveats of the study: Amid tofacitinib therapy, many expanded lesional clones stayed present in scalp and blood.

This chain links TRBV4-1 with TRBJ2-1; tentatively, D is TRBD1 or TRBD2 (5 bases each). The sequencing here drew on CD8+ T cells sorted from blood, taken at week 24, from a patient treated with tofacitinib. The source is a human donor with alopecia areata. The CDR3 nucleotides read TGCGCCAGCAGCCGAGAGGGGCGCTCCTACAATGAGCAGTTCTTC. It encodes CASSREGRSYNEQFF.